The clone carrying this TCR beta chain was picked up a small number of times. Its antigen is undetermined. PCR used 60 Vbeta primers and 13 Jbeta primers. The data were produced by immunoSEQ multiplex PCR, yet TCRdb's version contains in-frame clones alone and is incomplete. This sample has roughly 77,000 clones, with about a tenth found just once. This sample stems from a study of cytomegalovirus exposure and HLA in healthy donors. Findings and limits, study-wide: There were reportedly fewer N-insertions in an Asian-associated ancestry cluster than the approximately 670-donor mean, in a later analysis.

CDR3 size: 12 residues. The V gene end was trimmed by 2 bases and the J gene end by 9 bases; junction bases not matched to a gene: 3. CDR1 and CDR2 from the germline V gene are SQVTM and ANQGSEA. V is TRBV29-1 and J is TRBJ2-1; TRBD1 agrees at 8 bases. The TCR originated in a man aged 60 to 69 in good health and CMV-seropositive. Sequenced sample: PBMCs. The CDR3 sequence is CSVEQGAGEQFF. The DNA for the CDR3 is TGCAGCGTTGAACAGGGGGCGGGTGAGCAGTTCTTC.